A single sample gave rise to the 23 T cell receptor beta chains below, sequenced in a study of CD8 T cells in Susac syndrome. RNA in amounts of roughly 0.5 to 1 ug was reverse transcribed with random hexamers. TCRdb reprocessed the immunoSEQ multiplex PCR reads via MiXCR and lists one record per CDR3 protein. Of fewer than 350,000 distinct CDR3 sequences detected, about 91% appear once; the ten largest clones hold roughly 0.17%. Sample: CD8+ T cells from PBMCs. The receptors originated from a human donor with multiple sclerosis.

This clonotype was picked up one time. The chain employs TRBV29-1 and TRBJ2-1; D ambiguous. Trimming cost V 7 bases and J 1 base, with 14 bases left between them. Germline V gene sequence: CDR1 SQVTM, CDR2 ANQGSEA. This CDR3 contains 14 residues. CDR3 coding DNA: TGCAGCGGCAACTCTGGTTTGTCCTACAATGAGCAGTTCTTC. As protein: CSGNSGLSYNEQFF.

The chain joins TRBV18 to TRBJ1-3; D gene ambiguous. Germline CDR1 is KGHSH and CDR2 is LQKENI. V was trimmed by 4 bases and J by 0 bases, leaving 10 bases between them. The CDR3 runs 15 residues. CDR3 residues: CASSQGRSSGNTIYF. CDR3 nucleotides: TGTGCCAGCTCACAAGGCCGGTCCTCTGGAAACACCATATATTTT.

The rearrangement links TRBV5-4 to TRBJ2-2; unclear D gene. The CDR3 runs 12 residues. In germline, CDR1 is SGHNT, CDR2 YYREEE (reference sequence). V lost 2 bases, J lost 9 bases, and 8 bases lay in between. Written as DNA, the CDR3 is TGTGCCAGCAGCTTATACGCCCGGGAGCTGTTTTTT. It is translated as CASSLYARELFF.

There are a few counts of this clonotype. CDR3 bases: TGCGCCAGCAGCCAAGATCCAGGGAGGGTTAATGAAAAACTGTTTTTT. This gives the protein CASSQDPGRVNEKLFF. This chain connects TRBV4-1 to TRBJ1-4, with D possibly TRBD1 on 5 matching bases. The CDR3 runs 16 residues. With 0 bases removed from V and 4 bases from J, the gap between germline ends came to 12 bases. The germline gives CDR1 MGHRA, CDR2 YSYEKL.

In regard to this clonotype: A much bigger clone sits one base away, suggesting this may be a read error. The chain links TRBV10-3 to TRBJ2-2, with D unresolved. The germline V and J ends were trimmed by 5 bases and 3 bases, with 13 bases remaining between them. CDR1 and CDR2 (germline): ENHRY, SYGVKD. There are 15 residues in the CDR3. The DNA of the CDR3 is TGTGCCATCAGTCCGTTATCGGGTGACACCGGGGAGCTGTTTTTT. Protein sequence: CAISPLSGDTGELFF.

This chain links TRBV6-5 with TRBJ2-3, with TRBD2 matching over 12 bases. Per the germline V gene, CDR1 is MNHEY and CDR2 is SVGAGI. The CDR3 is made up of 17 amino acids. Trimming cost V 2 bases and J 4 bases; bases outside gene matches: 7. Written as DNA, the CDR3 is TGTGCCAGCAGTTACGCCGCTAGCGGGGGGGCCTCAGATACGCAGTATTTT. Encoded protein: CASSYAASGGASDTQYF.

The chain recombines TRBV30 with TRBJ2-3; the D is unclear. From germline, CDR1 is GTSNPN and CDR2 SVGIG (reference sequence). The CDR3 covers 14 residues. V lost 1 base and J 1 base, leaving 9 bases between the germline ends. CDR3 protein: CAWSEGRGTDTQYF. CDR3 in DNA: TGTGCCTGGAGTGAGGGAAGGGGCACAGATACGCAGTATTTT. Supplemented by reference TRBV30 and TRBJ2-3, the full variable domain reads SQTIHQWPATLVQPVGSPLSLECTVEGTSNPNLYWYRQAAGRGLQLLFYSVGIGQISSEVPQNLSASRPQDRQFILSSKKLLLSDSGFYLCAWSEGRGTDTQYFGPGTRLTVL.

This clonotype was counted between two and nine times. The junction departs from the called germline gene at one end, perhaps through a read error. The chain joins TRBV6-2 or TRBV6-3 to TRBJ2-7; 7 nucleotides line up with TRBD1. This CDR3 comprises 11 residues. In germline, CDR1 is MNHEY, CDR2 SVGEGT. CDR3 bases: TGTGCCAGCAGATTCGGACAGGTATTGAACTTC. This gives the protein CASRFGQVLNF.

This clonotype occurred once. The chain is built from TRBV30 and TRBJ2-1; TRBD1 agrees at 10 bases. This CDR3 spans 14 amino acids. Germline trimming cut 1 base from V and 6 bases from J; bases unmatched to any gene: 3. Per the germline V gene, CDR1 is GTSNPN and CDR2 is SVGIG (reference sequence). In DNA form, the CDR3 reads TGTGCCTGGAGTGAGGGACAGGGGCCCAATGAGCAGTTCTTC. This encodes CAWSEGQGPNEQFF.

This clonotype has just one count. The rearrangement joins TRBV30 to TRBJ2-7; tentatively, D is TRBD1 (6 bases). In germline, CDR1 is GTSNPN, CDR2 SVGIG (reference sequence). The CDR3 loop spans 13 amino acids. The V end lost 3 bases, the J end lost 1 base, and 10 bases lay between the germline ends. The CDR3 loop is CAWRPTGSYEQYF. The CDR3 DNA reads TGTGCCTGGAGGCCAACAGGGTCCTACGAGCAGTACTTC.

The V gene is TRBV19, the J gene TRBJ2-3; 9 bases map to TRBD2. This CDR3 is built from 17 residues. The V and J ends lost 5 bases and 4 bases, in that order; junction bases with no gene match: 13. From germline, CDR1 is LNHDA and CDR2 SQIVND (reference sequence). Here the CDR3 DNA reads TGTGCCAGTAGTCTATCCAGTGAAGCGGGGGGCCCAGATACGCAGTATTTT. Its translation: CASSLSSEAGGPDTQYF.

This clonotype has just one count. The V and J genes are TRBV5-6 and TRBJ2-7; TRBD1 agrees at 9 bases. This CDR3 is built from 16 residues. Germline CDR1 reads SGHDT; CDR2 reads YYEEEE. Germline trimming cut 2 bases from V and 4 bases from J; bases unmatched to any gene: 10. CDR3 bases: TGTGCCAGCAGCTTCCCCGGGACAGGGTCACCATACGAGCAGTACTTC. Amino acids: CASSFPGTGSPYEQYF.

This sequence joins TRBV6-2 or TRBV6-3 and TRBJ1-5, with a tentative D call TRBD1 (5 bases). Between the trimmed V and J ends, which lost 7 bases and 1 base, there was a span of 14 bases. This CDR3 spans 15 amino acids. Germline loops: CDR1 MNHEY, CDR2 SVGEGT. The CDR3 sequence is CASMGTPGSNQPQHF. Here the CDR3 DNA reads TGTGCCAGCATGGGGACCCCGGGGAGCAATCAGCCCCAGCATTTT.

The rearrangement joins TRBV7-9 to TRBJ1-4, with D possibly matching TRBD1 (5 bases). The V end lost 1 base, the J end lost 5 bases, and 17 bases lay between the germline ends. In germline, CDR1 is SEHNR, CDR2 FQNEAQ (reference sequence). The CDR3 contains 17 residues. The CDR3 loop is CASSLGSGRVANEKLFF. The CDR3 DNA follows: TGTGCCAGCAGCTTAGGATCGGGACGGGTCGCGAATGAAAAACTGTTTTTT. The full variable domain, completed using reference TRBV7-9 and TRBJ1-4, is DTGVSQNPRHKITKRGQNVTFRCDPISEHNRLYWYRQTLGQGPEFLTYFQNEAQLEKSRLLSDRFSAERPKGSFSTLEIQRTEQGDSAMYLCASSLGSGRVANEKLFFGSGTQLSVL.

The chain joins TRBV7-6 to TRBJ2-1; 10 bases map to TRBD2. Per the germline V gene, CDR1 is SGHVS and CDR2 is FNYEAQ. V gave up 1 base and J gave up 8 bases; unmatched junction bases: 8. CDR3 length: 16 amino acids. The CDR3: CASSLGGSGRHDEQFF. CDR3 DNA: TGTGCCAGCAGCTTAGGGGGTAGCGGGAGGCACGATGAGCAGTTCTTC.

This chain uses TRBV20-1 with TRBJ2-1; 14 positions match TRBD2. There are 18 residues in the CDR3. The trim removed 6 bases at V and 2 bases at J, leaving 12 bases unmatched. Germline V gene lookup returns CDR1 DFQATT and CDR2 SNEGSKA (reference sequence). CDR3 DNA sequence: TGCAGTGCAAGGGGACTAGCGGGAGCCCCGAACACCTACAATGAGCAGTTCTTC. It encodes CSARGLAGAPNTYNEQFF.

CDR3 sequence reads: CASSHRTGYGYTF. The CDR3 DNA reads TGTGCCAGTAGTCATCGGACAGGGTACGGCTACACCTTC. The chain recombines TRBV19 with TRBJ1-2, with 8 nucleotides matching TRBD1. V gave up 5 bases and J gave up 8 bases; unmatched junction bases: 7. The CDR3 totals 13 residues. CDR1 LNHDA and CDR2 SQIVND come from the germline V gene (reference sequence).

As regards this clonotype: Mismatch with germline at one junction end may stem from a read error. V and J are TRBV7-7 and TRBJ2-1; 7 nucleotides align to TRBD1. The CDR3 sequence is 16 residues long. CDR1 SSHAT and CDR2 FNYEAQ come from the germline V gene (reference sequence). The CDR3 coding sequence is TGTGCTAGCAGCCCTACCCGACAGGGAATCTACAATGAGCAGTTCTTC. Protein: CASSPTRQGIYNEQFF.

The chain combines TRBV28 with TRBJ2-7, with TRBD2 as a possible D gene (5 bases). This CDR3 spans 16 amino acids. Trimming took 7 bases from V and 2 from J, leaving 21 bases between them. Per germline, CDR1 MDHEN and CDR2 SYDVKM. The CDR3 spells CASTLRVPSSTYEQYF. DNA of the CDR3: TGTGCCAGCACCTTGAGGGTACCCTCGTCCACCTACGAGCAGTACTTC.

The chain combines TRBV6-5 with TRBJ2-7; maybe TRBD1 (6 bases). This CDR3 spans 16 amino acids. V lost 0 bases, J lost 3 bases, and 15 bases lay in between. Germline lookup yields CDR1 MNHEY and CDR2 SVGAGI. The CDR3 loop reads CASSYSGGNINYEQYF. The CDR3 DNA is TGTGCCAGCAGTTACTCAGGGGGTAATATTAACTACGAGCAGTACTTC.

V usage is TRBV27 and J usage is TRBJ1-1, with D perhaps TRBD1 (6 bases). The CDR3 has 14 amino acids. CDR1 is MNHEY and CDR2 is SMNVEV in the germline V gene (reference sequence). Trimming stripped 0 bases from V and 3 bases from J, with 8 bases between. This chain's CDR3 is CASSLSGGDTEAFF. The CDR3 DNA reads TGTGCCAGCAGTTTATCAGGGGGGGACACTGAAGCTTTCTTT.

V usage is TRBV2 and J usage is TRBJ2-2; D is unclear. Germline CDR1 reads SNHLY; CDR2 reads FYNNEI. This CDR3 is built from 15 residues. Deletions cut 3 bases from V and 2 bases from J, with 10 bases between. DNA for the CDR3: TGTGCCAGCAGTGATCGCACCGTAAACACCGGGGAGCTGTTTTTT. Its protein product is CASSDRTVNTGELFF.

The chain links TRBV29-1 to TRBJ1-2; no definite D call. The CDR3 contains 12 residues. V was pared by 8 bases and J by 3 bases, with 13 bases between. The germline V gene has CDR1 SQVTM and CDR2 ANQGSEA. CDR3 nucleotide sequence: TGCAGCTCCATGGTTCAGGACTATGGCTACACCTTC. It translates to CSSMVQDYGYTF. The whole variable domain, remainder taken from reference TRBV29-1 and TRBJ1-2, is SAVISQKPSRDICQRGTSLTIQCQVDSQVTMMFWYRQQPGQSLTLIATANQGSEATYESGFVIDKFPISRPNLTFSTLTVSNMSPEDSSIYLCSSMVQDYGYTFGSGTRLTVV.